Given below is one T cell receptor (beta chain) in context. This sample stems from a study of T cells after yellow fever vaccination. The length of the CDR3 is 15 residues. V was shortened by 8 bases and J by 1 base, with 14 bases between the two germline ends. Germline assignment: CDR1 MNHEY and CDR2 SVGEGT. TCRdb itself ran the 5' RACE reads through MiXCR, one entry per CDR3 protein. The sample includes 450,000 to 550,000 distinct CDR3 sequences, about a fifth of them seen just once. The V call is TRBV6-2 or TRBV6-3, the J call TRBJ2-2, with D possibly called TRBD1 or TRBD2 (7 bases each). Sequencing was performed on PBMCs, taken around 3 weeks after the first yellow fever vaccination. The sequence was collected from a man in his late teens or twenties who received the YFV17D yellow fever vaccine. CDR3 DNA: TGTGCCAGCGGGGGGGACAGACGGAACACCGGGGAGCTGTTTTTT. It encodes CASGGDRRNTGELFF.